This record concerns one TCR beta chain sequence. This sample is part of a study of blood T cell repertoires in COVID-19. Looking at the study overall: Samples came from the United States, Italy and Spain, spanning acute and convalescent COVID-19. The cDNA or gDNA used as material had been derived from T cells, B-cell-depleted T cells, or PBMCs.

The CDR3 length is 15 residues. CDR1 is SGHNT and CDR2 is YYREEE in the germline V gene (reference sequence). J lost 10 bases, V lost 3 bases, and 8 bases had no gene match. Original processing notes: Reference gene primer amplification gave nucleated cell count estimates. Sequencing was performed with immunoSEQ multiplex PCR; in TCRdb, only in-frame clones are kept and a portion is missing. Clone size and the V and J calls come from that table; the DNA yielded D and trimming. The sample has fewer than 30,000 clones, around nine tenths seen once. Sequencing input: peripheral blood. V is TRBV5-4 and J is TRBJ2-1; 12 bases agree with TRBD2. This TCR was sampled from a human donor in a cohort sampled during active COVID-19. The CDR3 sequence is CASSSASGGAREQFF. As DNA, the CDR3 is TGTGCCAGCAGCTCCGCTAGCGGGGGGGCCAGAGAGCAGTTCTTC.